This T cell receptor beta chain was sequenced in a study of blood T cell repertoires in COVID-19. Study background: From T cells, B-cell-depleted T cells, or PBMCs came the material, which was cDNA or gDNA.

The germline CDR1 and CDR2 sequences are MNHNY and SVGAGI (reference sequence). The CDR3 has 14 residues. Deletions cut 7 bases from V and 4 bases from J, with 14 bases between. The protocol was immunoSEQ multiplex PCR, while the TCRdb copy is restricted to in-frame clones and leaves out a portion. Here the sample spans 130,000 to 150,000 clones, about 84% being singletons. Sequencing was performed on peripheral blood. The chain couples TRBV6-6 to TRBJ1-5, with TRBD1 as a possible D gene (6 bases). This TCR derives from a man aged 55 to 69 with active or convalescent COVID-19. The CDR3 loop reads CASTWTAINQPQHF. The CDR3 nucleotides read TGTGCCAGCACCTGGACAGCAATTAATCAGCCCCAGCATTTT.